These 12 T cell receptor beta chains originate from one sample sequenced in a study of control samples from healthy donors and cancer patients (dated by TCRdb to about 2020). Library creation used the immunoSEQ multiplex PCR assay. TCRdb took this table from immuneACCESS and kept in-frame rearrangements with V and J called. Such tables lack part of the clones; where checked against another copy, unresolved V genes explain under half of the gap, and the rest is unexplained. The sample table shows about 270,000 clones, and around 79% are seen once. About an eighth of the sample goes to the ten largest clones. The sample consisted of PBMCs. These receptors were obtained from an older woman with lung cancer.

The chain combines TRBV5-1 with TRBJ2-1, with D possibly TRBD1 on 5 matching bases. The CDR3 is 16 amino acids. V lost 4 bases and J 0 bases, leaving 14 bases between the germline ends. Germline V CDR1 and CDR2: SGHRS, YFSETQ. The CDR3 coding sequence is TGCGCCAGCAGCGGCCAGGGTGGGGACTCCTACAATGAGCAGTTCTTC. It is translated as CASSGQGGDSYNEQFF.

The V and J genes are TRBV20-1 and TRBJ1-3, with D unclear. Trimming took off 3 bases at V and 7 bases at J, with 19 bases between the two ends. The germline V gene has CDR1 DFQATT and CDR2 SNEGSKA (reference sequence). The CDR3 is 15 amino acids. This CDR3 is CSASSAGQLRNTIYF. Written as DNA, the CDR3 is TGCAGTGCTAGTTCCGCCGGCCAGTTGAGGAACACCATATATTTT.

V gene TRBV6-5 combines with J gene TRBJ2-7; possible D gene TRBD1, 6 bases. CDR1 MNHEY and CDR2 SVGAGI come from the germline V gene. This CDR3 comprises 14 residues. V was clipped by 6 bases and J by 2 bases, with 14 bases between them. This CDR3 is CASRGALGTYEQYF. The CDR3 DNA sequence: TGTGCCAGCAGGGGGGCGTTAGGGACCTACGAGCAGTACTTC.

The sample holds a few counts of this clone. CDR3 loop: CASSLGGSPYNEQFF. The CDR3 coding sequence is TGTGCCAGCAGCTTGGGGGGCTCACCCTACAATGAGCAGTTCTTC. The chain employs TRBV7-6 and TRBJ2-1, with D tentatively TRBD1 or TRBD2 (6 bases each). V was pared by 3 bases and J by 2 bases, with 11 bases between. This CDR3 comprises 15 residues. From germline, CDR1 is SGHVS and CDR2 FNYEAQ.

This clone was picked up one time. CDR3 DNA: TGTGCCAGCAGCCCCCGTTGGGGAGGATTCCAAGAGACCCAGTACTTC. Protein: CASSPRWGGFQETQYF. The chain uses TRBV7-9 and TRBJ2-5; perhaps TRBD2 as D (6 bases). The CDR3 is 16 residues long. V dropped 5 bases and J dropped 1 base, with 17 bases sitting between them. Germline loops: CDR1 SEHNR, CDR2 FQNEAQ (reference sequence).

The V call is TRBV10-1, the J call TRBJ2-2; maybe TRBD2 (6 bases). The CDR3 contains 14 residues. V was cut by 2 bases and J by 6 bases, with 10 bases left in between. Germline V gene lookup returns CDR1 WNHNN and CDR2 SYGVQD (reference sequence). The CDR3 sequence is CASSEAGRPGELFF. CDR3 bases: TGCGCCAGCAGTGAGGCGGGACGACCCGGGGAGCTGTTTTTT.

The rearrangement uses TRBV20-1 and TRBJ1-5, with TRBD1 identical over 8 bases. CDR1 and CDR2 from the germline V gene are DFQATT and SNEGSKA (reference sequence). The CDR3 totals 14 residues. After removal of 3 bases from V and 6 bases from J, the junction contained 7 bases not matched to a gene. This CDR3 reads CSASPTGVGQPQHF. DNA of the CDR3: TGCAGTGCTAGTCCGACAGGGGTTGGTCAGCCCCAGCATTTT.

Only one count was recorded for this clone. This sequence joins TRBV6-1 and TRBJ1-1; D is uncertain. With 3 bases removed from V and 7 bases from J, the gap between germline ends came to 9 bases. The CDR3 is 12 residues long. Germline-derived CDR1 and CDR2 are MNHNS and SASEGT. CDR3 coding DNA: TGTGCCAGCAGTGAGACGACAATTGAAGCTTTCTTT. Its protein product is CASSETTIEAFF.

The rearrangement links TRBV7-2 to TRBJ2-7, with a possible D match to TRBD1 (6 bases). The CDR3 has 15 amino acids. The V gene's germline CDR1 is SGHTA and CDR2 FQGNSA. V was trimmed by 2 bases and J by 7 bases, leaving 18 bases between them. CDR3 nucleotides: TGTGCCAGCAGCTTATATTCAGGGGCAACCTGGGAGCAGTACTTC. Amino acids: CASSLYSGATWEQYF.

This chain connects TRBV18 to TRBJ1-4, with 9 bases fitting TRBD1. The CDR3 is 16 amino acids. Germline V lookup: CDR1 KGHSH, CDR2 LQKENI. V was clipped by 3 bases and J by 8 bases; unmatched bases: 10. CDR3 sequence (DNA): TGTGCCAGCTCACCCCGCGTGGGACAGGGAGGAGAAAAACTGTTTTTT. The encoded protein is CASSPRVGQGGEKLFF.

The chain carries TRBV19 and TRBJ1-2; 7 bases agree with TRBD1. V lost 8 bases to trimming and J lost 3 bases; unmatched junction nucleotides: 12. The germline V gene encodes CDR1 LNHDA and CDR2 SQIVND (reference sequence). The CDR3 contains 15 residues. CDR3 in DNA: TGTGCCAGTCAACGACGGACAGGTTTCGACTATGGCTACACCTTC. As protein: CASQRRTGFDYGYTF.

This rearrangement joins TRBV10-3 to TRBJ2-5, with TRBD2 identical over 9 bases. This CDR3 comprises 13 residues. The junction had 7 bases not matched to a gene; V was cut back by 10 bases and J by 4 bases. Germline V CDR1 and CDR2: ENHRY, SYGVKD. This CDR3 is CATGGGGGETQYF. CDR3 DNA sequence: TGTGCCACGGGCGGCGGGGGGGGAGAGACCCAGTACTTC.